This is a list of T cell receptor beta chains from one sample in a study of T cells in Graves' hyperthyroidism and ophthalmopathy. A single record per CDR3 protein comes from TCRdb applying MiXCR to the multiplex PCR reads. The sample contains fewer than 550,000 distinct CDR3 sequences, less than 20% of which appear only once. The sample comprised blood. These receptors were collected from a young woman with Graves' hyperthyroidism. Both conserved end residues are part of each CDR3. A D gene is named only where the DNA matches it firmly. The size of a clone is reported for some rows only, either as once, few or many, or as a class for expanded clones.

v_gene,j_gene,abundance,d_gene,CDR3aa,CDR3nt
TRBV6-5,TRBJ2-1,many,.,CASSYTSWSGGDNEQFF,TGTGCCAGCAGTTACACGTCGTGGTCAGGGGGGGACAATGAGCAGTTCTTC
TRBV27,TRBJ2-1,many,.,CASSLLFGQGEQFF,TGTGCCAGCAGTTTATTATTCGGGCAGGGCGAGCAGTTCTTC
TRBV20-1,TRBJ2-7,many,TRBD1,CSARDRESYEQYF,TGCAGTGCAAGGGACAGGGAGTCCTACGAGCAGTACTTC
TRBV13,TRBJ2-6,.,.,CASSFGSPGANVLTF,TGTGCCAGCAGCTTCGGTAGTCCCGGGGCCAACGTCCTGACTTTC
TRBV6-1,TRBJ2-1,.,TRBD2,CASRYSTSVSSYNEQFF,TGTGCCAGCAGATATTCTACTAGCGTTTCCTCCTACAATGAGCAGTTCTTC
TRBV4-1,TRBJ2-1,few,TRBD1,CASSQGWDRGHEQFF,TGCGCCAGCAGCCAAGGATGGGACAGGGGGCATGAGCAGTTCTTC
TRBV12-3/TRBV12-4,TRBJ1-5,few,.,CASSSMGAGQPQHF,TGTGCCAGCAGTTCCATGGGGGCTGGTCAGCCCCAGCATTTT
TRBV5-4,TRBJ2-7,.,.,CASSPQAGTSYEQYF,TGTGCCAGCAGCCCCCAGGCAGGGACCTCCTACGAGCAGTACTTC
TRBV11-3,TRBJ1-1,.,TRBD1,CASSEARGRRAFF,TGTGCCAGCAGTGAAGCTAGGGGGCGAAGAGCTTTCTTT
TRBV2,TRBJ1-1,few,TRBD1,CASRMGQGASSTEAFF,TGTGCCAGCAGAATGGGACAGGGGGCGTCGTCCACTGAAGCTTTCTTT
TRBV5-1,TRBJ1-4,many,.,CASSPWRQSNEKLFF,TGCGCCAGCAGCCCTTGGAGACAGTCAAATGAAAAACTGTTTTTT
TRBV11-2,TRBJ2-1,many,TRBD2,CASSLERGGYNEQFF,TGTGCCAGCAGCTTAGAACGGGGGGGCTACAATGAGCAGTTCTTC
TRBV28,TRBJ2-7,many,TRBD1,CASRLGGRGLTYEQYF,TGTGCCAGCAGGCTAGGGGGCAGGGGCCTCACCTACGAGCAGTACTTC
TRBV12-3/TRBV12-4,TRBJ2-2,many,.,CASSLHTGTITGELFF,TGTGCCAGCAGTTTACATACAGGGACCATCACCGGGGAGCTGTTTTTT
TRBV20-1,TRBJ2-7,many,.,CSASTGWGGSYEQYF,TGCAGTGCTAGTACCGGGTGGGGCGGTTCCTACGAGCAGTACTTC
TRBV24-1,TRBJ1-2,.,.,CATSDSQGYGYTF,TGTGCCACCAGTGATTCACAGGGTTATGGCTACACCTTC
TRBV6-1,TRBJ2-5,many,TRBD1,CASRATGTVRGETQYF,TGTGCCAGCAGGGCTACCGGGACAGTCAGGGGAGAGACCCAGTACTTC
TRBV19,TRBJ2-5,.,.,CASSIGRAGGLRSGGTQYF,TGTGCCAGTAGTATTGGGAGGGCAGGGGGTCTTCGGTCTGGGGGGACCCAGTACTTC
TRBV2,TRBJ2-1,many,.,CASNRGEIYNEQFF,TGTGCCAGCAACCGCGGGGAAATTTACAATGAGCAGTTCTTC
TRBV12-5,TRBJ2-7,many,.,CASGLGQVVYEQYF,TGTGCTAGTGGTTTGGGTCAGGTGGTGTACGAGCAGTACTTC
TRBV5-4,TRBJ1-1,many,.,CASSLVGGGSTEAFF,TGTGCCAGCAGCTTGGTAGGAGGGGGAAGCACTGAAGCTTTCTTT
TRBV12-3/TRBV12-4,TRBJ2-2,many,TRBD2,CASLAGAPTGELFF,TGTGCCAGCTTAGCGGGAGCCCCCACCGGGGAGCTGTTTTTT
TRBV5-1,TRBJ1-2,many,.,CASSLAGGGKGYTF,TGCGCCAGCAGCTTGGCCGGCGGCGGGAAAGGCTACACCTTC
TRBV5-1,TRBJ2-3,many,.,CASSLAVPETDTQYF,TGCGCCAGCAGCTTGGCCGTCCCGGAAACAGATACGCAGTATTTT
TRBV12-3/TRBV12-4,TRBJ1-4,many,.,CASNTLGEKLFF,TGTGCCAGCAATACACTAGGTGAAAAACTGTTTTTT
TRBV9,TRBJ1-1,.,TRBD1,CASSPWTGMNTEAFF,TGTGCCAGCAGCCCCTGGACAGGGATGAACACTGAAGCTTTCTTT
TRBV20-1,TRBJ2-3,many,.,CSAHSWFTDTQYF,TGCAGTGCTCACTCCTGGTTCACAGATACGCAGTATTTT
TRBV6-2/TRBV6-3,TRBJ2-1,many,.,CASSYVGGPPYNEQFF,TGTGCCAGCAGTTACGTAGGGGGACCCCCCTACAATGAGCAGTTCTTC
TRBV2,TRBJ2-7,many,.,CASSGAAYEQYF,TGTGCCAGCAGTGGGGCAGCCTACGAGCAGTACTTC
TRBV7-2,TRBJ2-3,.,TRBD2,CVSSFYLAGLTDTQYF,TGTGTCAGCAGCTTCTACCTAGCGGGGCTCACAGATACGCAGTATTTT
TRBV2,TRBJ2-7,many,.,CASMWRQGGPYEQYF,TGTGCCAGCATGTGGAGGCAGGGGGGACCCTACGAGCAGTACTTC
TRBV7-9,TRBJ1-6,.,TRBD1,CASRSWDSLNSPLHF,TGTGCCAGCAGATCGTGGGACAGCCTGAATTCACCCCTCCACTTT
TRBV29-1,TRBJ2-1,many,TRBD1,CSVEGDSSYNEQFF,TGCAGCGTTGAAGGGGACAGCTCCTACAATGAGCAGTTCTTC
TRBV20-1,TRBJ2-4,many,.,CSARKQTRLENIQYF,TGCAGTGCTAGGAAGCAGACAAGACTTGAGAACATTCAGTACTTC
TRBV5-5,TRBJ1-5,many,.,CASSLSRYQPQHF,TGTGCCAGCAGCTTGTCACGGTATCAGCCCCAGCATTTT
TRBV19,TRBJ2-3,few,TRBD2,CASSIAGRDGDTQYF,TGTGCCAGTAGTATCGCGGGGAGGGATGGAGATACGCAGTATTTT
TRBV20-1,TRBJ2-3,many,.,CSATPPGVDTQYF,TGCAGTGCTACCCCCCCAGGGGTCGATACGCAGTATTTT
TRBV28,TRBJ2-7,many,TRBD1,CASRNRGPSYEQYF,TGTGCCAGCAGAAACAGGGGACCGTCCTACGAGCAGTACTTC
TRBV27,TRBJ2-7,many,.,CASSLSWGGGYEQYF,TGTGCCAGCAGTTTATCGTGGGGGGGCGGGTACGAGCAGTACTTC
TRBV5-1,TRBJ2-1,many,.,CASSPNPRASNNEQFF,TGCGCCAGCAGCCCAAATCCCCGGGCTTCTAACAATGAGCAGTTCTTC
TRBV30,TRBJ1-2,many,.,CAWLTAYGYTF,TGTGCCTGGTTGACAGCCTATGGCTACACCTTC
TRBV19,TRBJ2-1,.,.,CATSRTRGSNEQFF,TGTGCCACCAGTAGAACAAGGGGGAGCAATGAGCAGTTCTTC